Sequencing of this T cell receptor (beta chain) was carried out in a study of blood T cell repertoires in COVID-19. Study summary: COVID-19 samples collected from the United States, Italy and Spain covered acute and convalescent phases.

Original processing methods: Amplification with reference gene primers provided the estimates of nucleated cell counts. TCRdb's copy holds only in-frame clones and misses some; the assay was immunoSEQ multiplex PCR. Clonal size and the V and J genes are those of that table, whereas D and trimming came from the DNA. Here the sample spans 430,000 or so clones, roughly 84% being singletons. Participant reports of clinical history set cohort assignment. Within 2 weeks of study entry, exposed participants had contacted a PCR-confirmed or clinician-diagnosed COVID-19 case. In regard to this clone: This sample also contains other DNA sequences that code for the same CDR3.

V lost 0 bases and J lost 4, with 6 bases in between. Germline CDR1 reads LGHDT; CDR2 reads YNNKEL (reference sequence). The CDR3 contains 13 residues. The source material was PBMCs or T cells enriched from blood (not recorded which). The rearrangement joins TRBV3-1 (or the pseudogene TRBV3-2) to TRBJ2-5, with D possibly matching TRBD2 (5 bases). The source is a woman under 30 who had been exposed to COVID-19. Written as DNA, the CDR3 is TGTGCCAGCAGCCAAGATCGGGGAGAGACCCAGTACTTC. Protein product: CASSQDRGETQYF.